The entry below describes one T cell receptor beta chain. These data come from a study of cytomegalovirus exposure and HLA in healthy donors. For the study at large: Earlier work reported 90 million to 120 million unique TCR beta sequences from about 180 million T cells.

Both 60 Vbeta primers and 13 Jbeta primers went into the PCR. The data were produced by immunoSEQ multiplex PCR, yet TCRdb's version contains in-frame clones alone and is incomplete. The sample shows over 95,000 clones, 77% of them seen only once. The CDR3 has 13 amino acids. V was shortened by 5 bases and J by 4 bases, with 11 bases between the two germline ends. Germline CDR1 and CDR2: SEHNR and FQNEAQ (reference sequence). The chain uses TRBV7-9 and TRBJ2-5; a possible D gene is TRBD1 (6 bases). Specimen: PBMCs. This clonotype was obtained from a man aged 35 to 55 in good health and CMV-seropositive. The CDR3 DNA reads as TGTGCCAGCAGCGCTACAGGGTCAGAGACCCAGTACTTC. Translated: CASSATGSETQYF.